Following are 25 T cell receptor beta chains from one sample sequenced in a study of radiation and T cells in renal cell carcinoma. The data were produced by immunoSEQ multiplex PCR, yet TCRdb's version contains in-frame clones alone and is incomplete. The table lists fewer than 15,000 clones, 30% to 40% of them singletons, with roughly 15% in the top ten. Treatment: 15 Gy SBRT to primary tumor, nephrectomy 4 weeks later. The specimen comprised tumor tissue, sampled from a patient whose treatment included radiotherapy and nephrectomy. These receptors were taken from a man aged 55 to 70 with renal cell carcinoma.

This chain joins TRBV18 and TRBJ1-1; D gene unclear. The CDR3 extends over 14 amino acids. Germline V gives CDR1 KGHSH, CDR2 LQKENI. Trimming pared 2 bases from V and 4 bases from J, leaving 11 bases between. The CDR3 spells CASSPNALGTEAFF. In DNA, the CDR3 is TGTGCCAGCTCACCAAACGCTTTGGGCACTGAAGCTTTCTTT. Full variable domain (missing parts from reference TRBV18 and TRBJ1-1): NAGVMQNPRHLVRRRGQEARLRCSPMKGHSHVYWYRQLPEEGLKFMVYLQKENIIDESGMPKERFSAEFPKEGPSILRIQQVVRGDSAAYFCASSPNALGTEAFFGQGTRLTVV.

The gene calls are TRBV25-1 and TRBJ2-5; D might be TRBD1 (6 bases). With 2 bases removed from V and 0 bases from J, the gap between germline ends came to 16 bases. The germline CDR1 and CDR2 sequences are MGHDK and SYGVNS. The CDR3 loop spans 17 amino acids. The CDR3 DNA follows: TGTGCCAGCAGTGAAACAGGGACAACACAGTACCAAGAGACCCAGTACTTC. It yields the protein CASSETGTTQYQETQYF.

The chain carries TRBV13 and TRBJ2-5, with D hard to call. Germline-derived CDR1 and CDR2 are PRHDT and FYEKMQ (reference sequence). The length of the CDR3 is 11 residues. V lost 5 bases to trimming and J lost 2 bases, with 3 bases between them. CDR3 nucleotide sequence: TGTGCCAGCAGCCCTCAAGAGACCCAGTACTTC. Protein: CASSPQETQYF. Full variable domain (remainder filled in from reference TRBV13 and TRBJ2-5): AAGVIQSPRHLIKEKRETATLKCYPIPRHDTVYWYQQGPGQDPQFLISFYEKMQSDKGSIPDRFSAQQFSDYHSELNMSSLELGDSALYFCASSPQETQYFGPGTRLLVL.

The gene calls are TRBV29-1 and TRBJ2-5, with D unresolved. The V end lost 7 bases, the J end lost 4 bases, and 19 bases lay between the germline ends. The germline V gene encodes CDR1 SQVTM and CDR2 ANQGSEA. This CDR3 contains 14 residues. The CDR3 sequence is CSAQMMGKSETQYF. Here the CDR3 DNA reads TGCAGCGCTCAGATGATGGGGAAATCAGAGACCCAGTACTTC.

This clone was counted a few times. The chain employs TRBV2 and TRBJ1-1; D is undetermined. Germline lookup yields CDR1 SNHLY and CDR2 FYNNEI. The V end was cut by 4 bases, the J end by 3 bases, with 12 bases between. The CDR3 consists of 14 residues. The CDR3 sequence is CASSAVGFDTEAFF. In DNA, the CDR3 is TGTGCCAGCAGTGCGGTGGGTTTTGACACTGAAGCTTTCTTT.

This clone was seen a few times. For the CDR3, the DNA is TGTGCCAGCAGGGACAGGGGGGTGACTTTCTTT. The encoded protein is CASRDRGVTFF. The chain recombines TRBV2 with TRBJ1-1; 10 bases align to TRBD1. The CDR3 spans 11 residues. With V trimmed by 6 bases and J by 12 bases, 4 bases remained unmatched. Germline assignment: CDR1 SNHLY and CDR2 FYNNEI. The full variable domain, in which reference TRBV2 and TRBJ1-1 provide the parts outside the CDR3, is EPEVTQTPSHQVTQMGQEVILRCVPISNHLYFYWYRQILGQKVEFLVSFYNNEISEKSEIFDDQFSVERPDGSNFTLKIRSTKLEDSAMYFCASRDRGVTFFGQGTRLTVV.

The chain links TRBV15 to TRBJ2-3; D remains ambiguous. Trimming pared 0 bases from V and 3 bases from J, leaving 10 bases between. The CDR3 consists of 15 residues. Germline values: CDR1 LNHNV, CDR2 YYDKDF (reference sequence). CDR3 DNA: TGTGCCACCAGCAGAGAGCAGGTCGGTACAGATACGCAGTATTTT. It codes for CATSREQVGTDTQYF.

Only a few counts were recorded for this clone. This sequence joins TRBV5-1 and TRBJ2-5, with 9 bases identical to TRBD1. The CDR3 totals 14 residues. V lost 2 bases to trimming and J lost 5 bases; unmatched junction nucleotides: 4. Looked up from germline, CDR1 is SGHRS and CDR2 is YFSETQ. CDR3 DNA: TGCGCCAGCAGCTTCACAGGGGGCGAGGAGACCCAGTACTTC. Residues: CASSFTGGEETQYF. Drawing the rest from reference TRBV5-1 and TRBJ2-5, the complete variable domain is KAGVTQTPRYLIKTRGQQVTLSCSPISGHRSVSWYQQTPGQGLQFLFEYFSETQRNKGNFPGRFSGRQFSNSRSEMNVSTLELGDSALYLCASSFTGGEETQYFGPGTRLLVL.

The chain combines TRBV15 with TRBJ2-7; D could derive from TRBD1 or TRBD2 (5 bases each). CDR3 length: 13 residues. The germline V gene encodes CDR1 LNHNV and CDR2 YYDKDF (reference sequence). Between the trimmed V and J ends, which lost 0 bases and 5 bases, there was a span of 8 bases. This CDR3 reads CATSRDQGDEQYV. CDR3 bases: TGTGCCACCAGCAGAGATCAGGGAGACGAGCAGTACGTC.

Only one count was recorded for this clone. The chain uses TRBV7-6 and TRBJ2-7; TRBD2 matches at 7 bases. The junction had 9 bases not matched to a gene; V was cut back by 4 bases and J by 3 bases. Germline CDR1 SGHVS, CDR2 FNYEAQ. This CDR3 spans 15 amino acids. The CDR3 reads CASSSEISGGYEQYF. CDR3 DNA: TGTGCCAGCAGCTCGGAGATCTCGGGAGGCTACGAGCAGTACTTC.

In its sample, this clone was seen a few times. The chain combines TRBV13 with TRBJ1-5; a weak D match, TRBD1 (5 bases). Per germline, CDR1 PRHDT and CDR2 FYEKMQ (reference sequence). This CDR3 is 14 amino acids long. Deletions cut 5 bases from V and 2 bases from J, with 10 bases between. CDR3 in DNA: TGTGCCAGCAGCAAAGGGGTTCGCAATCAGCCCCAGCATTTT. As protein: CASSKGVRNQPQHF.

This clone was recorded at least ten times. One junction end disagrees with the germline gene, perhaps due to a read error. The chain couples TRBV7-6 to TRBJ2-5; possible D gene TRBD1, 5 bases. This CDR3 comprises 13 residues. CDR1 is SGHVS, CDR2 FNYEAQ, per germline. CDR3 coding DNA: TGTGCCAGCAGGCCCGACAGCCAAGAGATCCAGTACTTC. Translation: CASRPDSQEIQYF.

This clone appeared once. The gene calls are TRBV6-5 and TRBJ2-1, with D uncertain. Germline CDR1 reads MNHEY; CDR2 reads SVGAGI. Trimming removed 6 bases from V and 6 bases from J, with 12 bases in between. This CDR3 has 13 amino acids. CDR3 sequence reads: CASSPTTRNEQFF. CDR3 in DNA: TGTGCCAGCAGCCCAACGACTCGCAATGAGCAGTTCTTC.

This clone rates as medium-sized. The chain is built from TRBV30 and TRBJ1-1; D perhaps matches TRBD1 (5 bases). Germline values: CDR1 GTSNPN, CDR2 SVGIG (reference sequence). This CDR3 is 14 amino acids long. The V and J ends lost 4 bases and 1 base respectively, with 13 bases between them. The CDR3 sequence: CAWTGRGRNTEAFF. For the CDR3, the DNA is TGTGCCTGGACAGGGCGGGGGAGGAACACTGAAGCTTTCTTT. Based on the CDR3 plus reference TRBV30 and TRBJ1-1, the full variable domain is SQTIHQWPATLVQPVGSPLSLECTVEGTSNPNLYWYRQAAGRGLQLLFYSVGIGQISSEVPQNLSASRPQDRQFILSSKKLLLSDSGFYLCAWTGRGRNTEAFFGQGTRLTVV.

The chain carries TRBV29-1 and TRBJ1-1, with D unclear. Germline V CDR1 and CDR2: SQVTM, ANQGSEA. The CDR3 extends over 15 amino acids. The V gene lost 3 bases and the J gene lost 1 base, with 15 bases spanning the gap. CDR3 bases: TGCAGCGTTGAGGCGAGGACGGTAAAGAACACTGAAGCTTTCTTT. This gives the protein CSVEARTVKNTEAFF.

The chain combines TRBV21-1 with TRBJ1-5. TRBV21-1 is a pseudogene segment. This CDR3 comprises 21 residues. This CDR3 is CASSNSGGGSRELYSNQPQHF. CDR3 nucleotides: TGTGCCAGCAGCAACAGTGGGGGAGGGTCCCGAGAGCTGTATAGCAATCAGCCCCAGCATTTT.

This clone was counted between two and nine times. The chain uses TRBV5-1 and TRBJ1-1; no clear D gene. The CDR3 is made up of 11 amino acids. V gave up 5 bases and J gave up 1 base, with 3 bases separating them. CDR1 SGHRS and CDR2 YFSETQ come from the germline V gene. CDR3 residues: CASRQNTEAFF. The DNA of the CDR3 is TGCGCCAGCAGACAGAACACTGAAGCTTTCTTT.

V is TRBV7-8 and J is TRBJ1-5; TRBD1 matches at 12 bases. This CDR3 comprises 21 residues. The germline V gene has CDR1 SGHVS and CDR2 FQNEAQ. Trimming took 5 bases from V and 0 from J; bases not matched to a gene: 17. In DNA form, the CDR3 reads TGTGCCAGCAGCCCCGCATCGGTTGGGACAGGGGGCCTCATTAGCAATCAGCCCCAGCATTTT. Protein sequence: CASSPASVGTGGLISNQPQHF.

This clone has a handful of counts. V is TRBV5-5 and J is TRBJ2-7, with no clear D. The CDR3 is 13 amino acids. V shed 0 bases and J shed 2 bases, with 6 bases lying between them. Germline CDR1 SGHKS, CDR2 YYEKEE (reference sequence). The CDR3 DNA follows: TGTGCCAGCAGCTTGGACTATACCTACGAGCAGTACGTC. This codes for CASSLDYTYEQYV.

The V gene is TRBV29-1, the J gene TRBJ1-2, with D perhaps TRBD1 (5 bases). CDR1 and CDR2 (germline): SQVTM, ANQGSEA. The V end was cut by 6 bases, the J end by 4 bases, with 12 bases between. This CDR3 region has 12 residues. The CDR3 nucleotides read TGCAGCGTCGAGCGAGACAGCTATGGCTACACCTTC. This gives the protein CSVERDSYGYTF.

This chain joins TRBV5-6 and TRBJ1-4; possible D gene TRBD1, 6 bases. CDR3 length: 13 residues. Trimming took off 7 bases at V and 3 bases at J, with 10 bases between the two ends. CDR1 and CDR2 from the germline V gene are SGHDT and YYEEEE. The CDR3 here is CASQQGANEKLFF. In DNA form, the CDR3 reads TGTGCCAGCCAACAGGGCGCTAATGAAAAACTGTTTTTT.

This clone was detected a few times. The chain recombines TRBV5-6 with TRBJ2-7; D possibly corresponds to TRBD2 (6 bases). Germline values: CDR1 SGHDT, CDR2 YYEEEE. This CDR3 is 13 amino acids long. V was shortened by 5 bases and J by 1 base, with 10 bases between the two germline ends. CDR3 in amino acids: CASREGGSYEQYV. Written as DNA, the CDR3 is TGTGCCAGCAGGGAGGGAGGTTCCTACGAGCAGTACGTC.

This clone was seen only a few times. The chain recombines TRBV6-5 with TRBJ2-4; D is perhaps TRBD1 (6 bases). Between the trimmed V and J ends, which lost 0 bases and 8 bases, there was a span of 11 bases. CDR3 size: 14 residues. The V gene's germline CDR1 is MNHEY and CDR2 SVGAGI. The DNA for the CDR3 is TGTGCCAGCAGTTACTCCGTCGCAGGGGACATTCAGTACTTC. Its translation is CASSYSVAGDIQYF.

In its sample, this clone was seen a few times. The chain combines TRBV27 with TRBJ2-1; TRBD2 aligns across 9 bases. CDR1 and CDR2 (germline): MNHEY, SMNVEV (reference sequence). The CDR3 extends over 14 amino acids. V was pared by 7 bases and J by 5 bases, with 6 bases of the junction left unmatched. The CDR3 loop reads CASTSGTSNNEQFF. CDR3 nucleotide sequence: TGTGCCAGCACTTCTGGGACTAGCAACAATGAGCAGTTCTTC.

The genes are TRBV11-3 and TRBJ2-5; D not resolved. Germline-derived CDR1 and CDR2 are SGHNT and YENEEA. V lost 1 base and J 5 bases, leaving 11 bases between the germline ends. The CDR3 runs 14 residues. CDR3 in amino acids: CASSLGSGQETQYF. The CDR3 DNA is TGTGCCAGCAGCTTAGGTTCAGGTCAGGAGACCCAGTACTTC.